This TCR beta chain was identified during a study of cytomegalovirus exposure and HLA in healthy donors. The CDR3 length is 16 residues. V shed 1 base, J shed 2 bases, and the junction held 3 bases outside the gene matches. Per germline, CDR1 KGHSH and CDR2 LQKENI. Primers: 60 Vbeta forward and 13 Jbeta reverse. The repertoire was sequenced with immunoSEQ multiplex PCR; TCRdb's copy has only in-frame clones and lacks some. This sample contains roughly 100,000 clones. This receptor was identified in a man aged 50 to 60 in good health and CMV-seropositive. Sequencing input: PBMCs. The chain joins TRBV18 to TRBJ2-2; 8 bases align to TRBD1. CDR3 amino acids: CASSPRTGGNTGELFF. The CDR3 DNA follows: TGTGCCAGCTCACCACGTACAGGGGGAAACACCGGGGAGCTGTTTTTT.